The present T cell receptor (beta chain) was sequenced within a study of blood T cells in healthy people across ages. On the study more broadly: With template switching, about one barcoded beta molecule was captured per two T cells. Overall study results and limits: It was not known whether donors were CMV positive (a possible confounder of expanded clonotype changes). The recorded TCR beta diversity per million T cells decreased in a roughly linear manner with age.

Sample-barcoded 5' priming and a J-beta primer mix drove a second PCR of 7 to 11 cycles. TCRdb redid the calling of the 5' RACE reads with MiXCR, one entry per CDR3 protein. The sample has around 1,800,000 distinct CDR3 sequences, about two fifths seen once. This clonotype showed up just a few times. The antigen is not known. Total RNA was isolated from each sample in quantities of at least 5.5 micrograms. The source material was blood. This clonotype originated in a human donor in good health.

CDR3 in DNA: TGCGCCAGCAGCCAAGGAATTATCCTAATTAACGGCCTATCCACAGATACGCAGTATTTT. This sequence encodes CASSQGIILINGLSTDTQYF. J is TRBJ2-3 and V is TRBV4-3; D is unresolved. CDR1 is LGHNA, CDR2 YSLEER, per germline. This CDR3 contains 20 residues. Trimming left V 1 base short and J 2 bases short, with 25 bases between.